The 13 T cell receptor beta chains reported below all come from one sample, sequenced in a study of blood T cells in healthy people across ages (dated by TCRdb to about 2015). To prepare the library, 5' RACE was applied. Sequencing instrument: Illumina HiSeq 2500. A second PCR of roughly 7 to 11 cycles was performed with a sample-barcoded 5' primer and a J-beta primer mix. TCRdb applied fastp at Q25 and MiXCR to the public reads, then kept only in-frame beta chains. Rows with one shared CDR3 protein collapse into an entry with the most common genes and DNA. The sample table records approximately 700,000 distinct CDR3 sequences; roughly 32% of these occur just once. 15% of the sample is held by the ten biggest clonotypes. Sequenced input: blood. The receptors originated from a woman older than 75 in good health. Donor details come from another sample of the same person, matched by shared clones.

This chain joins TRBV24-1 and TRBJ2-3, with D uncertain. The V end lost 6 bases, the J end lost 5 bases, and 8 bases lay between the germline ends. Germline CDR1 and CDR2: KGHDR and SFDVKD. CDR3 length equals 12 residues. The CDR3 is CATSLLGDTQYF. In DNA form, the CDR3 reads TGTGCCACCAGTCTTCTGGGAGATACGCAGTATTTT.

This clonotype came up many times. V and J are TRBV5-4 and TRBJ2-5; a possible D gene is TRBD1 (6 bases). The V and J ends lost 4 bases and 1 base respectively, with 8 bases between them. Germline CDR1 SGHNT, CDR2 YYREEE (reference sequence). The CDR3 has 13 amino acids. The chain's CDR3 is CASSMGAQETQYF. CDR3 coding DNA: TGTGCCAGCAGCATGGGGGCCCAAGAGACCCAGTACTTC.

The CDR3 loop is CASSYDTNTQYF. Written as DNA, the CDR3 is TGTGCCAGCAGCTATGACACGAATACGCAGTATTTT. The J gene is TRBJ2-3, the V gene TRBV7-2; D is unclear. The germline gives CDR1 SGHTA, CDR2 FQGNSA. V lost 4 bases, J lost 7 bases, and 9 bases lay in between. This CDR3 has 12 amino acids.

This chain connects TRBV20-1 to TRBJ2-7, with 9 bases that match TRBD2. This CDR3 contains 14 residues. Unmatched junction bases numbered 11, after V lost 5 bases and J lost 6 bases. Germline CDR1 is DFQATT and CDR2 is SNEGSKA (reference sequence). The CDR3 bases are TGCAGTGCTGGGGATAGCGGGAGATCGTCCGAGCAGTACTTC. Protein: CSAGDSGRSSEQYF.

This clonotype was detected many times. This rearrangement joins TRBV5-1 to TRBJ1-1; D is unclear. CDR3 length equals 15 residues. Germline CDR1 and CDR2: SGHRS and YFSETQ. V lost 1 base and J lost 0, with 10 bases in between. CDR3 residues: CASSLSAVMNTEAFF. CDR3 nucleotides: TGCGCCAGCAGCTTGTCGGCAGTGATGAACACTGAAGCTTTCTTT.

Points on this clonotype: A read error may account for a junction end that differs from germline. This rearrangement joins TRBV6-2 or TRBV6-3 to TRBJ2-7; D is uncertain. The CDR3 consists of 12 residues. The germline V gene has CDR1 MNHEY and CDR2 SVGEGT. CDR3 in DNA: TGTGCCAGCAGGGAGCTCTACAATGAGCAATACTTC. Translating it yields CASRELYNEQYF.

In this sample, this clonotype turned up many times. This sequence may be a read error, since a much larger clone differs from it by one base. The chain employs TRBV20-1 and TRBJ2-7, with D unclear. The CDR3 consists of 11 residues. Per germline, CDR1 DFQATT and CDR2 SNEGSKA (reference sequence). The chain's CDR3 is CRARVGYEQYF. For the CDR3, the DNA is TGCAGGGCTAGAGTCGGCTACGAGCAGTACTTC.

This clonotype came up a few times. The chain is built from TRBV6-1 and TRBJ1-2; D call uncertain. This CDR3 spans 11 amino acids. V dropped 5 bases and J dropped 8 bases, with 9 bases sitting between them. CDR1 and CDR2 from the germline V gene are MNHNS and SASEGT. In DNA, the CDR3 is TGTGCCAGCAGTAATCCCCCGGGCTACACCTTC. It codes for CASSNPPGYTF.

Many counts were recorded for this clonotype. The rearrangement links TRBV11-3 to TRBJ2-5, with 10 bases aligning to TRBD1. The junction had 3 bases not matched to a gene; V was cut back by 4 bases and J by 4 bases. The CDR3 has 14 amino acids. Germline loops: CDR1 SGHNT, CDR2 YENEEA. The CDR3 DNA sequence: TGTGCCAGCAGCTGGGACAGGGGAGGAGAGACCCAGTACTTC. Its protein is CASSWDRGGETQYF.

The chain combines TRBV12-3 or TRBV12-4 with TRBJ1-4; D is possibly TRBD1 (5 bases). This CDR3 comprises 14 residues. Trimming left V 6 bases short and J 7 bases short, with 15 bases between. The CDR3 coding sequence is TGTGCCAGCAGACTCGGGACTCCTGGTGAAAAACTGTTTTTT. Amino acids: CASRLGTPGEKLFF.

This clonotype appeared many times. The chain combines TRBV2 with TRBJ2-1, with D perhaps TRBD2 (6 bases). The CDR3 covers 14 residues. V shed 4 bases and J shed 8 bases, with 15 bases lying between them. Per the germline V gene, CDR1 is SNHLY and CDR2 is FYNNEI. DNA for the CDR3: TGTGCCAGCAGTGCGATAGGACCGGGGGATGAGCAGTTCTTC. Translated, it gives CASSAIGPGDEQFF.

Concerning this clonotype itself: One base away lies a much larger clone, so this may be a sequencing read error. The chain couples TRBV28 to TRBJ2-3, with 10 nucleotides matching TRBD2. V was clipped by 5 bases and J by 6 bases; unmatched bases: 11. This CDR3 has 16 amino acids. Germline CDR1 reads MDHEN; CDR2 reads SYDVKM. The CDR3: CASSTILAGDSDTQYF. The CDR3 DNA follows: TGTGCCAGCAGTACCATTCTAGCGGGGGACTCTGATACGCAGTATTTT.

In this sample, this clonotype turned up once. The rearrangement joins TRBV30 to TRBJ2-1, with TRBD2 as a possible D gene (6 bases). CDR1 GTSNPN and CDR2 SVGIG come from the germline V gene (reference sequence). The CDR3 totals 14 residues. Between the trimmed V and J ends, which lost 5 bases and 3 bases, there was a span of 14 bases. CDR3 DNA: TGTGCCTGGGCGACCGGGAGAAACTACAATGAGCAGTTCTTC. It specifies CAWATGRNYNEQFF.